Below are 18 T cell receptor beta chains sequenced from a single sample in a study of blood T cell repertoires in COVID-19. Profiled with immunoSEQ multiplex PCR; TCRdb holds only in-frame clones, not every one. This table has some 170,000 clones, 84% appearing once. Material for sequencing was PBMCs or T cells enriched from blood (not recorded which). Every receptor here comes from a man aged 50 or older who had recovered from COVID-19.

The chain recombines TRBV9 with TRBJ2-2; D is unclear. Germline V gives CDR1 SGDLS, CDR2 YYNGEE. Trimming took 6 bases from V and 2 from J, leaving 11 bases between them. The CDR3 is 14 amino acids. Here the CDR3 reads CASKTGSNTGELFF. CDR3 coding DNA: TGTGCCAGCAAGACCGGGTCTAACACCGGGGAGCTGTTTTTT.

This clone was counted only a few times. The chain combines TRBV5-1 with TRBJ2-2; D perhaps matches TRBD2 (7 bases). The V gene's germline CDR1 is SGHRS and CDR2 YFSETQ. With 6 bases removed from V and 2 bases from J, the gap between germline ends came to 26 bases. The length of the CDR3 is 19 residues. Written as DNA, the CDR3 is TGCGCCAGCAAAAACAGGGTCAAGCGGGGCCCAAATAACACCGGGGAGCTGTTTTTT. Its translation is CASKNRVKRGPNNTGELFF. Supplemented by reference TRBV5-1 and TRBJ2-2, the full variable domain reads KAGVTQTPRYLIKTRGQQVTLSCSPISGHRSVSWYQQTPGQGLQFLFEYFSETQRNKGNFPGRFSGRQFSNSRSEMNVSTLELGDSALYLCASKNRVKRGPNNTGELFFGEGSRLTVL.

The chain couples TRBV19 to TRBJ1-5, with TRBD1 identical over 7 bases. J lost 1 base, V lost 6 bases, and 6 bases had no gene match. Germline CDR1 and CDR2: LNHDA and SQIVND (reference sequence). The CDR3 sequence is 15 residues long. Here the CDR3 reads CASRDQGVSNQPQHF. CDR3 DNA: TGTGCCAGTAGGGACCAGGGGGTAAGCAATCAGCCCCAGCATTTT. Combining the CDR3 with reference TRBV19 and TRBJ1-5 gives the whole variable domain DGGITQSPKYLFRKEGQNVTLSCEQNLNHDAMYWYRQDPGQGLRLIYYSQIVNDFQKGDIAEGYSVSREKKESFPLTVTSAQKNPTAFYLCASRDQGVSNQPQHFGDGTRLSIL.

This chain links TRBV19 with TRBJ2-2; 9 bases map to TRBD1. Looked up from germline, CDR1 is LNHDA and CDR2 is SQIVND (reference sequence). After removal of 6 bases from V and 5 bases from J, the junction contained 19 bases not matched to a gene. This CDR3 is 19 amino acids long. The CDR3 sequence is CASRNVPGQGYGVTGELFF. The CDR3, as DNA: TGTGCCAGTAGAAATGTCCCGGGACAGGGCTATGGAGTAACCGGGGAGCTGTTTTTT. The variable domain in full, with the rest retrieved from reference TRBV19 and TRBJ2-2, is DGGITQSPKYLFRKEGQNVTLSCEQNLNHDAMYWYRQDPGQGLRLIYYSQIVNDFQKGDIAEGYSVSREKKESFPLTVTSAQKNPTAFYLCASRNVPGQGYGVTGELFFGEGSRLTVL.

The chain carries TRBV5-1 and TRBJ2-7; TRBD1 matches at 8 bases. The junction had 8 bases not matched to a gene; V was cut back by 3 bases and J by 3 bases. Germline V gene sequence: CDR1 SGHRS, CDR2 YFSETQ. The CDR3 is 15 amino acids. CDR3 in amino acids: CASSYPGGPHYEQYF. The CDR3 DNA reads TGCGCCAGCAGCTACCCAGGGGGCCCGCACTACGAGCAGTACTTC.

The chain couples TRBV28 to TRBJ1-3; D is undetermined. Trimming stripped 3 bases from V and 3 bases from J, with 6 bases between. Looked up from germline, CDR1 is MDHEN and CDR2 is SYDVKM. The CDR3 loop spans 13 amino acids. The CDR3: CASSFTVGNTIYF. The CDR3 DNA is TGTGCCAGCAGTTTTACAGTTGGAAACACCATATATTTT.

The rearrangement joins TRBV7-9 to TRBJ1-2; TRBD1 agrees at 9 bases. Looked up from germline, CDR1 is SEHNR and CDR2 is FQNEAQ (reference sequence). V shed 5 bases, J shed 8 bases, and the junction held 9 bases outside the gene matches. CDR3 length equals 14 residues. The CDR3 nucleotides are TGTGCCAGCAGCCAGGGACAGGGTTGGGTAGGCTACACCTTC. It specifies CASSQGQGWVGYTF. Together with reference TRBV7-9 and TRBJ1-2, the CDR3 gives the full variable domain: DTGVSQNPRHKITKRGQNVTFRCDPISEHNRLYWYRQTLGQGPEFLTYFQNEAQLEKSRLLSDRFSAERPKGSFSTLEIQRTEQGDSAMYLCASSQGQGWVGYTFGSGTRLTVV.

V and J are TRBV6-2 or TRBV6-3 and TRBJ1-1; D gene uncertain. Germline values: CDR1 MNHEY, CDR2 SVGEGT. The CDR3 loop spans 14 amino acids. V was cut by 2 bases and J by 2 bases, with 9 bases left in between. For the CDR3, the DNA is TGTGCCAGCAGTTACGAGGGCAGAAACACTGAAGCTTTCTTT. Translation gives CASSYEGRNTEAFF.

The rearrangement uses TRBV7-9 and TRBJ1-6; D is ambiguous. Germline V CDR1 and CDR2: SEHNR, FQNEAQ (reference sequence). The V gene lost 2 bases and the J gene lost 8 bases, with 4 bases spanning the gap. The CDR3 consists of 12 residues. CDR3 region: CASSLNYSPLHF. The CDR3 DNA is TGTGCCAGCAGCTTAAACTATTCACCCCTCCACTTT. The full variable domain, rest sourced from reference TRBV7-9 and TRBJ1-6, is DTGVSQNPRHKITKRGQNVTFRCDPISEHNRLYWYRQTLGQGPEFLTYFQNEAQLEKSRLLSDRFSAERPKGSFSTLEIQRTEQGDSAMYLCASSLNYSPLHFGNGTRLTVT.

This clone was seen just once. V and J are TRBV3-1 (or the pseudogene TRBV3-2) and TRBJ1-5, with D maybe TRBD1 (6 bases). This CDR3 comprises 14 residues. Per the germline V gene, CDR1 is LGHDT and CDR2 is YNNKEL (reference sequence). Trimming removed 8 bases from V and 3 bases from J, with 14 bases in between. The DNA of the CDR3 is TGTGCCAGCTCCGGGGGGCACTCCAATCAGCCCCAGCATTTT. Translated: CASSGGHSNQPQHF.

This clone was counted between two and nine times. The chain's CDR3 is CASSYRGNYEQYF. The CDR3 DNA follows: TGTGCCAGCAGTTATAGGGGAAACTACGAGCAGTACTTC. The chain links TRBV27 to TRBJ2-7; perhaps TRBD1 as D (5 bases). The CDR3 is 13 amino acids. Trimming removed 4 bases from V and 3 bases from J, with 10 bases in between. Germline V CDR1 and CDR2: MNHEY, SMNVEV (reference sequence).

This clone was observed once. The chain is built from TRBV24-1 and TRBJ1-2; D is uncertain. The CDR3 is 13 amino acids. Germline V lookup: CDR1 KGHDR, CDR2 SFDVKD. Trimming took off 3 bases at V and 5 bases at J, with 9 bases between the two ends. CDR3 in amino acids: CATSDPLYYGYTF. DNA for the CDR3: TGTGCCACCAGTGATCCCCTCTATTATGGCTACACCTTC.

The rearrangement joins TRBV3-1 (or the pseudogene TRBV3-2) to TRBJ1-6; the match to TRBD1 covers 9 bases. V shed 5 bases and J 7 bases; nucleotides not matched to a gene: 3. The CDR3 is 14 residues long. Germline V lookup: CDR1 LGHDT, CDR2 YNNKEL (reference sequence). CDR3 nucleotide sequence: TGTGCCAGCAGCTTCGGACAGGGGAATTCACCCCTCCACTTT. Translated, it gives CASSFGQGNSPLHF.

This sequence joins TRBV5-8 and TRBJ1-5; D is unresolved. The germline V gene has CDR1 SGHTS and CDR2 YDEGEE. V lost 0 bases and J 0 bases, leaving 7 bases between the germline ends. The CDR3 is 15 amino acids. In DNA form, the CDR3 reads TGTGCCAGCAGCTTGGAGAGTTATAGCAATCAGCCCCAGCATTTT. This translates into CASSLESYSNQPQHF.

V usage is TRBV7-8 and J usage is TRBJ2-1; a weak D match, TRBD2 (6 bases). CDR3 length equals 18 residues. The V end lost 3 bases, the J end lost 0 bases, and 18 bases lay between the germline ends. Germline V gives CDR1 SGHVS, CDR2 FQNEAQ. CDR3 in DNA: TGTGCCAGCAGCTTTCGGACTAAACTAGGGAGCTCCTACAATGAGCAGTTCTTC. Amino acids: CASSFRTKLGSSYNEQFF.

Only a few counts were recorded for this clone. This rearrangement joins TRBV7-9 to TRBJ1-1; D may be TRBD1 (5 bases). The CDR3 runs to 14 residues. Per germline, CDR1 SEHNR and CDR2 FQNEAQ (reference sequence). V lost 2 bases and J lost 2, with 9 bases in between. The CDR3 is CASSLMGGNTEAFF. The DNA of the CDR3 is TGTGCCAGCAGCTTAATGGGGGGTAACACTGAAGCTTTCTTT.

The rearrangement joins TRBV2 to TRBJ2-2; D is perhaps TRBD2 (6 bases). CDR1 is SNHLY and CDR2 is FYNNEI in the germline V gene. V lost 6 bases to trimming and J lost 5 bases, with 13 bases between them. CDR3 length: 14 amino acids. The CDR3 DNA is TGTGCCAGCAGCTCGACTAGGGGTACCGGGGAGCTGTTTTTT. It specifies CASSSTRGTGELFF.

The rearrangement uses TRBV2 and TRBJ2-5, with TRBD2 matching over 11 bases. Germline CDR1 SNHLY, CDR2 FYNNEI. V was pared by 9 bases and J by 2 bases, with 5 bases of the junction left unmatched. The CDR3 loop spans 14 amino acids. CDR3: CASGTSGGQETQYF. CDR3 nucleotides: TGTGCCAGTGGAACTAGCGGGGGTCAAGAGACCCAGTACTTC. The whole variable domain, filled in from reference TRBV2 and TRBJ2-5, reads EPEVTQTPSHQVTQMGQEVILRCVPISNHLYFYWYRQILGQKVEFLVSFYNNEISEKSEIFDDQFSVERPDGSNFTLKIRSTKLEDSAMYFCASGTSGGQETQYFGPGTRLLVL.